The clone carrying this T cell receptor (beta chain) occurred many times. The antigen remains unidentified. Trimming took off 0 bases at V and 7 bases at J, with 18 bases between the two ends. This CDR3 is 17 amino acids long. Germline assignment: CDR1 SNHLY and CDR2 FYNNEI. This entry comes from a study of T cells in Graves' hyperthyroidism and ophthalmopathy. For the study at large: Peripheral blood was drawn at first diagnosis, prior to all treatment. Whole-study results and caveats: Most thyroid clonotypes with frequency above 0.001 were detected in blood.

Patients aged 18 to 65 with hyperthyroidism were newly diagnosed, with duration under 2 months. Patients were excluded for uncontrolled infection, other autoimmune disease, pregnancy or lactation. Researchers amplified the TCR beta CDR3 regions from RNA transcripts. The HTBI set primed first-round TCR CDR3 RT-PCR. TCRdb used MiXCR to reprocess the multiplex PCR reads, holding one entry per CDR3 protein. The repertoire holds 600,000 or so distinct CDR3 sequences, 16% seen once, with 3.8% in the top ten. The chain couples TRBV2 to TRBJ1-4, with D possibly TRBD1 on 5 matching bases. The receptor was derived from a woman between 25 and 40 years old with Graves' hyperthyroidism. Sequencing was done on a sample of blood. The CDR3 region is CASSEALQGGFSEKLFF. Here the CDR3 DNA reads TGTGCCAGCAGTGAAGCGCTTCAGGGCGGCTTTAGTGAAAAACTGTTTTTT.